A single sample is the source of the 27 T cell receptor beta chains below, sequenced in a study of blood T cell repertoires in COVID-19. Sequenced by immunoSEQ multiplex PCR; TCRdb stores in-frame clones only, minus some. This sample has 35,000 to 55,000 clones, with about 85% found just once. The sequencing input was peripheral blood. Receptors originate from a woman between 65 and 79 years old in a cohort sampled during active COVID-19.

The chain couples TRBV15 to TRBJ2-7, with 8 positions matching TRBD1. This CDR3 is 15 amino acids long. Unmatched junction bases numbered 6, after V lost 5 bases and J lost 0 bases. Germline V gene data show CDR1 as LNHNV and CDR2 as YYDKDF (reference sequence). The DNA for the CDR3 is TGTGCCACCAGCTACACAGGGGGGAGCTCCTACGAGCAGTACTTC. As protein: CATSYTGGSSYEQYF.

J is TRBJ2-2 and V is TRBV24-1, with 7 nucleotides matching TRBD2. V lost 8 bases and J lost 2; bases outside the gene matches: 16. This CDR3 spans 18 amino acids. The germline V gene has CDR1 KGHDR and CDR2 SFDVKD. DNA for the CDR3: TGTGCCACCACCGGCGGCCCGACTAGCCCAAGCAACACCGGGGAGCTGTTTTTT. It encodes CATTGGPTSPSNTGELFF.

CDR3 loop: CASSPIGWVEFGYTF. In nucleotides, the CDR3 is TGTGCCAGCAGCCCCATCGGGTGGGTGGAGTTTGGCTACACCTTC. This sequence joins TRBV28 and TRBJ1-2; the D is unclear. The germline V gene encodes CDR1 MDHEN and CDR2 SYDVKM. V shed 6 bases and J shed 7 bases, with 21 bases lying between them. The CDR3 extends over 15 amino acids.

This sequence joins TRBV29-1 and TRBJ2-3; 9 bases agree with TRBD1. V lost 4 bases, J lost 1 base, and 9 bases stayed unmatched. The CDR3 runs to 16 residues. Germline values: CDR1 SQVTM, CDR2 ANQGSEA. CDR3 region: CSVVGGTGRGTDTQYF. The CDR3 nucleotides read TGCAGCGTTGTGGGGGGGACAGGGAGAGGCACAGATACGCAGTATTTT.

The sample holds one count of this clone. The rearrangement joins TRBV4-1 to TRBJ1-1; 9 nucleotides line up with TRBD1. The V segment lost 4 bases and the J segment 11 bases; nucleotides outside the gene matches: 14. CDR1 MGHRA and CDR2 YSYEKL come from the germline V gene. The CDR3 runs to 15 residues. CDR3 coding DNA: TGCGCCAGCAGCCGCCGGGACAGGGAGTTAATCGAGGCTTTCTTT. It codes for CASSRRDRELIEAFF.

The rearrangement links TRBV6-2 or TRBV6-3 to TRBJ2-1, with 8 bases that match TRBD1. The CDR3 extends over 15 amino acids. CDR1 and CDR2 (germline): MNHEY, SVGEGT. Trimming removed 5 bases from V and 2 bases from J; junction bases left unmatched: 5. The CDR3 DNA sequence: TGTGCCAGCAGTATACGACAGGGGACCTACAATGAGCAGTTCTTC. This translates into CASSIRQGTYNEQFF.

A few counts support this clone. V and J are TRBV4-1 and TRBJ2-7; tentative D call: TRBD2 (5 bases). Per the germline V gene, CDR1 is MGHRA and CDR2 is YSYEKL. The CDR3 totals 15 residues. The V and J ends lost 1 base and 0 bases respectively, with 10 bases between them. The DNA for the CDR3 is TGCGCCAGCAGCCAAGGGAGCGGCCTCTCCTACGAGCAGTACTTC. This gives the protein CASSQGSGLSYEQYF.

The chain joins TRBV27 to TRBJ1-2; D may be TRBD1 (5 bases). The CDR3 contains 13 residues. The V end was cut by 5 bases, the J end by 3 bases, with 10 bases between. Germline V gene sequence: CDR1 MNHEY, CDR2 SMNVEV (reference sequence). The CDR3 here is CASSPSRDYGYTF. In nucleotides, the CDR3 is TGTGCCAGCAGTCCGTCCAGGGACTATGGCTACACCTTC.

CDR3 loop: CASRDSGTGELFF. The DNA of the CDR3 is TGTGCCAGCAGAGATAGCGGAACCGGGGAGCTGTTTTTT. The V gene is TRBV11-3, the J gene TRBJ2-2, with D perhaps TRBD2 (6 bases). Between the trimmed V and J ends, which lost 6 bases and 5 bases, there was a span of 10 bases. The germline CDR1 and CDR2 sequences are SGHNT and YENEEA. The CDR3 has 13 amino acids.

The J gene is TRBJ2-7, the V gene TRBV28; 7 bases agree with TRBD1. The CDR3 extends over 13 amino acids. Germline V gives CDR1 MDHEN, CDR2 SYDVKM. V dropped 4 bases and J dropped 6; count of bases not matched to a gene: 6. The CDR3 reads CASSSGGSSEQYF. CDR3 sequence (DNA): TGTGCCAGCAGTTCAGGGGGTTCAAGCGAGCAGTACTTC.

CDR3 DNA sequence: TGCGCCAGCAGCCCACTAAATGGTGCTAGCAATAACAATGAGCAGTTCTTC. Residues: CASSPLNGASNNNEQFF. The chain links TRBV5-1 to TRBJ2-1; weak D call: TRBD2 (5 bases). V lost 4 bases and J 5 bases, leaving 22 bases between the germline ends. This CDR3 region has 17 residues. The germline CDR1 and CDR2 sequences are SGHRS and YFSETQ.

This chain joins TRBV30 and TRBJ2-5; 7 nucleotides align to TRBD1. The CDR3 is 12 residues long. Germline CDR1 is GTSNPN and CDR2 is SVGIG (reference sequence). The V and J ends lost 5 bases and 3 bases, in that order; junction bases with no gene match: 3. The CDR3 spells CAWGTAEETQYF. CDR3 nucleotides: TGTGCCTGGGGGACAGCAGAAGAGACCCAGTACTTC.

The chain joins TRBV5-1 to TRBJ2-1, with TRBD2 matching 15 bases. The CDR3 is 19 residues long. V was clipped by 0 bases and J by 2 bases; unmatched bases: 6. Germline values: CDR1 SGHRS, CDR2 YFSETQ. In DNA, the CDR3 is TGCGCCAGCAGCTTGGGGACTAGCGGGAGGGCCCTCACCTACAATGAGCAGTTCTTC. It is translated as CASSLGTSGRALTYNEQFF.

The chain recombines TRBV5-1 with TRBJ2-1; TRBD2 is a possible D gene (6 bases). V shed 0 bases and J shed 0 bases, with 7 bases lying between them. The CDR3 contains 15 residues. CDR1 is SGHRS, CDR2 YFSETQ, per germline. Here the CDR3 DNA reads TGCGCCAGCAGCTTGGAACTAGCCTCCTACAATGAGCAGTTCTTC. Residues: CASSLELASYNEQFF.

The chain links TRBV29-1 to TRBJ2-7; 12 nucleotides align to TRBD1. J lost 4 bases, V lost 6 bases, and 10 bases had no gene match. Germline CDR1 and CDR2: SQVTM and ANQGSEA. The CDR3 totals 15 residues. The CDR3 nucleotides are TGCAGCGTACAACCCCGGGACAGGGGGCGGTACGAGCAGTACTTC. This encodes CSVQPRDRGRYEQYF.

This clone was seen once. V gene TRBV6-5 combines with J gene TRBJ2-3, with D possibly matching TRBD2 (5 bases). The CDR3 has 16 residues. The V and J ends lost 2 bases and 3 bases respectively, with 15 bases between them. Per the germline V gene, CDR1 is MNHEY and CDR2 is SVGAGI. The CDR3 DNA reads as TGTGCCAGCAGTTACCGACGCACGGGGAGTACAGATACGCAGTATTTT. Amino acids: CASSYRRTGSTDTQYF.

V gene TRBV18 combines with J gene TRBJ2-3; the D is unclear. This CDR3 spans 14 amino acids. Trimming shortened V by 4 bases and J by 0 bases, and 8 bases separated the two germline ends. The germline gives CDR1 KGHSH, CDR2 LQKENI. In nucleotides, the CDR3 is TGTGCCAGCTCACGGCGGCTTAGCACAGATACGCAGTATTTT. As protein: CASSRRLSTDTQYF.

The V gene is TRBV30, the J gene TRBJ1-2, with D uncertain. The CDR3 sequence is 13 residues long. Trimming shortened V by 4 bases and J by 8 bases, and 17 bases separated the two germline ends. Germline CDR1 and CDR2: GTSNPN and SVGIG (reference sequence). The CDR3: CAWNLASWHGYTF. The CDR3 DNA reads as TGTGCCTGGAATTTAGCATCCTGGCACGGCTACACCTTC. The full variable domain, in which reference TRBV30 and TRBJ1-2 provide the parts outside the CDR3, is SQTIHQWPATLVQPVGSPLSLECTVEGTSNPNLYWYRQAAGRGLQLLFYSVGIGQISSEVPQNLSASRPQDRQFILSSKKLLLSDSGFYLCAWNLASWHGYTFGSGTRLTVV.

A few counts support this clone. This sequence joins TRBV18 and TRBJ1-1, with D maybe TRBD1 (6 bases). V was trimmed by 2 bases and J by 1 base, leaving 11 bases between them. The CDR3 extends over 15 amino acids. Germline lookup yields CDR1 KGHSH and CDR2 LQKENI. CDR3 in DNA: TGTGCCAGCTCACCAGAACAGGGAAAGAACACTGAAGCTTTCTTT. Amino acid sequence: CASSPEQGKNTEAFF.

The chain couples TRBV14 to TRBJ1-2; 9 positions match TRBD1. Germline-derived CDR1 and CDR2 are SGHDN and FVKESK. This CDR3 is 15 amino acids long. J gave up 4 bases and V 4 bases, and 7 bases lay outside the gene matches. CDR3 sequence (DNA): TGTGCCAGCAGCCCTCCGGGACAGGGTGTCTATGGCTACACCTTC. This translates into CASSPPGQGVYGYTF.

V and J are TRBV10-3 and TRBJ2-2, with 8 bases that match TRBD2. Germline assignment: CDR1 ENHRY and CDR2 SYGVKD. Unmatched junction bases numbered 4, after V lost 0 bases and J lost 4 bases. The CDR3 runs 16 residues. The CDR3 here is CAISESGTRSTGELFF. The CDR3 coding sequence is TGTGCCATCAGTGAGTCGGGGACTAGGTCCACCGGGGAGCTGTTTTTT.

This clone appeared once. The V gene is TRBV15, the J gene TRBJ1-4; D is undetermined. CDR3 length equals 16 residues. Germline assignment: CDR1 LNHNV and CDR2 YYDKDF (reference sequence). Trimming took off 0 bases at V and 7 bases at J, with 15 bases between the two ends. CDR3 protein: CATSRDHPGGGEKLFF. The CDR3 DNA reads as TGTGCCACCAGCAGAGATCATCCCGGAGGCGGTGAAAAACTGTTTTTT. The full variable domain, its missing parts supplied by reference TRBV15 and TRBJ1-4, is DAMVIQNPRYQVTQFGKPVTLSCSQTLNHNVMYWYQQKSSQAPKLLFHYYDKDFNNEADTPDNFQSRRPNTSFCFLDIRSPGLGDTAMYLCATSRDHPGGGEKLFFGSGTQLSVL.

The V and J genes are TRBV7-8 and TRBJ2-5, with TRBD2 identical over 10 bases. The J segment lost 5 bases and the V segment lost 4 bases, leaving 19 bases of the junction unmatched. Germline V gives CDR1 SGHVS, CDR2 FQNEAQ. The CDR3 extends over 19 amino acids. CDR3 amino acids: CASSSLILAGLSQGETQYF. As DNA, the CDR3 is TGTGCCAGCAGCTCACTTATACTAGCGGGACTCTCCCAGGGGGAGACCCAGTACTTC. Based on the CDR3 plus reference TRBV7-8 and TRBJ2-5, the full variable domain is GAGVSQSPRYKVAKRGQDVALRCDPISGHVSLFWYQQALGQGPEFLTYFQNEAQLDKSGLPSDRFFAERPEGSVSTLKIQRTQQEDSAVYLCASSSLILAGLSQGETQYFGPGTRLLVL.

The chain has TRBV7-9 and TRBJ2-2, with unresolved D. Germline V lookup: CDR1 SEHNR, CDR2 FQNEAQ (reference sequence). With 2 bases removed from V and 5 bases from J, the gap between germline ends came to 3 bases. The CDR3 has 12 amino acids. The DNA of the CDR3 is TGTGCCAGCAGCTTACCGACCGGGGAGCTGTTTTTT. Its translation is CASSLPTGELFF.

The chain combines TRBV3-1 (or the pseudogene TRBV3-2) with TRBJ2-2; 12 nucleotides line up with TRBD2. Per germline, CDR1 LGHDT and CDR2 YNNKEL (reference sequence). V shed 1 base, J shed 8 bases, and the junction held 2 bases outside the gene matches. This CDR3 comprises 15 residues. This chain's CDR3 is CASSQATSGSGELFF. The CDR3 DNA is TGTGCCAGCAGCCAAGCGACTAGCGGGAGTGGGGAGCTGTTTTTT.

This chain connects TRBV9 to TRBJ1-5; D is unresolved. The V gene's germline CDR1 is SGDLS and CDR2 YYNGEE. The V end lost 0 bases, the J end lost 1 base, and 5 bases lay between the germline ends. This CDR3 comprises 14 residues. DNA for the CDR3: TGTGCCAGCAGCGTAGGTATAAGCAATCAGCCCCAGCATTTT. Translating gives CASSVGISNQPQHF.

The rearrangement joins TRBV19 to TRBJ2-5, with D possibly matching TRBD2 (6 bases). The CDR3 has 15 amino acids. V was pared by 2 bases and J by 5 bases, with 15 bases between. Germline-derived CDR1 and CDR2 are LNHDA and SQIVND (reference sequence). The CDR3 nucleotides are TGTGCCAGTAGTATATCGTGGGCAGGGAGGGAGACCCAGTACTTC. Translated: CASSISWAGRETQYF.